Sequencing of this T cell receptor (beta chain) was carried out in a study of human T cells and chemical hapten exposure. Unmatched junction bases numbered 1, after V lost 2 bases and J lost 6 bases. This CDR3 contains 14 residues. Germline lookup yields CDR1 SGHTA and CDR2 FQGTGA. TCRdb processed the RACE reads anew with MiXCR; each CDR3 protein has one entry. The sample yields 75,000 to 100,000 distinct CDR3 sequences, 10% to 13% seen once. Time point given: patch test 1, 2 weeks after DPC sensitization. The treatment is: therapeutic diphenylcyclopropenone sensitization with weekly scalp DPC. Whole blood, unfractionated, served as the material for total RNA extraction.

V gene TRBV7-3 combines with J gene TRBJ1-2; 12 bases are a match to TRBD1. The TCR was taken from a man between 35 and 55 years old with alopecia areata. Some clones in this sample may be carry-over from other donors' samples. The sequenced sample was whole blood, obtained in connection with sensitization to the hapten diphenylcyclopropenone (DPC). The chain's CDR3 is CASSLGTGGHGYTF. CDR3 DNA: TGTGCCAGCAGCTTAGGGACAGGGGGCCATGGCTACACCTTC.